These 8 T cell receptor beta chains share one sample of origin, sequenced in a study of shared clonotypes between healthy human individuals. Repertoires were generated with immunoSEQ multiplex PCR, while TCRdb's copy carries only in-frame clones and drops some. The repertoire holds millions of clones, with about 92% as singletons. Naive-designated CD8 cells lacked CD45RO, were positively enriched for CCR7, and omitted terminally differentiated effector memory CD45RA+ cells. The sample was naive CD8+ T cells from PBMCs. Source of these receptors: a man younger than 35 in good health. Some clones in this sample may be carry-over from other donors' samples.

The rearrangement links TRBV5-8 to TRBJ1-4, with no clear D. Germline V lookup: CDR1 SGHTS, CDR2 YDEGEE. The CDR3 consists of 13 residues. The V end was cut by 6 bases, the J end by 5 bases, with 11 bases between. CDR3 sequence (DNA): TGTGCCAGCACCCTACGGACGAATGAAAAACTGTTTTTT. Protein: CASTLRTNEKLFF.

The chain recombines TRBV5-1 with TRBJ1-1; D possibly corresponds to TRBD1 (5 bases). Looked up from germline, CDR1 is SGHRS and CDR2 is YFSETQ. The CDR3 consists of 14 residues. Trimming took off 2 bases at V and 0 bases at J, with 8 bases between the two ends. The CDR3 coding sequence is TGCGCCAGCAGCTTTGGGGGGATGAACACTGAAGCTTTCTTT. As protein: CASSFGGMNTEAFF.

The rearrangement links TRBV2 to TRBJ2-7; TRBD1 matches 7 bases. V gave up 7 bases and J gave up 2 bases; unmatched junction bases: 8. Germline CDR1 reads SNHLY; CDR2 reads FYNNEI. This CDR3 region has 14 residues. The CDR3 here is CASNKPGQAYEQYF. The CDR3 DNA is TGTGCCAGCAACAAACCAGGACAGGCCTACGAGCAGTACTTC. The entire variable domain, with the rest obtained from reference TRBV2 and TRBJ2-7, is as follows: EPEVTQTPSHQVTQMGQEVILRCVPISNHLYFYWYRQILGQKVEFLVSFYNNEISEKSEIFDDQFSVERPDGSNFTLKIRSTKLEDSAMYFCASNKPGQAYEQYFGPGTRLTVT.

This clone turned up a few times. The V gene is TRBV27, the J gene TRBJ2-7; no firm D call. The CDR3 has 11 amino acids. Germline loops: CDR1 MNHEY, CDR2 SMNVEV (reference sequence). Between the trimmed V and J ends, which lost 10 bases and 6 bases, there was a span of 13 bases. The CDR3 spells CATKWTGEQYF. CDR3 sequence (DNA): TGTGCCACGAAATGGACCGGCGAGCAGTACTTC.

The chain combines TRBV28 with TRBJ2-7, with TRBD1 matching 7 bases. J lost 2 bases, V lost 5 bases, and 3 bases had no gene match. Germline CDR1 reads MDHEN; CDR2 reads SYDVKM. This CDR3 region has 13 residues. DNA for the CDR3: TGTGCCAGCAGTGAGGGACAGCCCTACGAGCAGTACTTC. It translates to CASSEGQPYEQYF.

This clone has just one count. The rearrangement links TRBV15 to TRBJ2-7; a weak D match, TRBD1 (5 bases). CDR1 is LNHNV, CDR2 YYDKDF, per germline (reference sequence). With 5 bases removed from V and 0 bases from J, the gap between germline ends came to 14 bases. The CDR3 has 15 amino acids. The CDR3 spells CATSGRQFSSYEQYF. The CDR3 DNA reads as TGTGCCACCAGCGGACGACAGTTTAGCTCCTACGAGCAGTACTTC.

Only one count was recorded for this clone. CDR3 sequence reads: CSVEAPQTYEQYF. CDR3 in DNA: TGCAGCGTTGAAGCACCTCAGACCTACGAGCAGTACTTC. The chain uses TRBV29-1 and TRBJ2-7; no reliable D call. V was trimmed by 1 base and J by 2 bases, leaving 9 bases between them. This CDR3 is built from 13 residues. Germline lookup yields CDR1 SQVTM and CDR2 ANQGSEA.

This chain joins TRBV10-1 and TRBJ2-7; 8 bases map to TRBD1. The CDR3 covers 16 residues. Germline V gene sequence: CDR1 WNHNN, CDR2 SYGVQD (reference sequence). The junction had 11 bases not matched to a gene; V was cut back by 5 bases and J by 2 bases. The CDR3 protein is CASSRTRGQRAYEQYF. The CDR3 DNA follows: TGCGCCAGCAGTCGGACCAGGGGGCAGAGGGCCTACGAGCAGTACTTC.